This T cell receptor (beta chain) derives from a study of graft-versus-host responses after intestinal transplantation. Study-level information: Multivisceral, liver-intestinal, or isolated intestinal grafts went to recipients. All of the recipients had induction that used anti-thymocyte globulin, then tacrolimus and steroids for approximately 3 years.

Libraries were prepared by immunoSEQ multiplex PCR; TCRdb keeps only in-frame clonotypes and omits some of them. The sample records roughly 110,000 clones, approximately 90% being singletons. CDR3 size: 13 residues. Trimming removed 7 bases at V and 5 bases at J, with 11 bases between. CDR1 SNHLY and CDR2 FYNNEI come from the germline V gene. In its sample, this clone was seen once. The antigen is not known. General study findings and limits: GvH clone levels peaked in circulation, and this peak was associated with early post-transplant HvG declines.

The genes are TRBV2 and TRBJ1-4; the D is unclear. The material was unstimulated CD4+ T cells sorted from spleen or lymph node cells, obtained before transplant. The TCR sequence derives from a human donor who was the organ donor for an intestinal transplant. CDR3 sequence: CASMRVRNEKLFF. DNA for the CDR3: TGTGCCAGCATGAGGGTACGGAATGAAAAACTGTTTTTT.